This is a list of T cell receptor beta chains from one sample in a study of blood T cell repertoires in COVID-19. Repertoires were generated with immunoSEQ multiplex PCR, while TCRdb's copy carries only in-frame clones and drops some. The table includes a few hundred thousand clones, roughly 87% detected once. The material sequenced was peripheral blood. Every receptor here comes from a woman aged 50 to 60 who had recovered from COVID-19. Each CDR3 is given with its conserved first and last residue. Fields, in order: J gene, clone size, V gene, D gene, CDR3 length, CDR3 protein, CDR3 DNA. A D gene is named only where the DNA matches it firmly. Some rows mark clone size as missing; the rest say once, few, many or name a class of expanded clone.

>TRBJ2-1|NA|TRBV11-3|TRBD2|17
CASSLGSGGRARSEQFF
TGTGCCAGCAGCTTAGGAAGTGGCGGGAGGGCCAGAAGTGAGCAGTTCTTC
>TRBJ2-7|NA|TRBV7-9|TRBD1|16
CASSSRDRDRGYEQYF
TGTGCCAGCAGCTCAAGAGACCGGGACAGGGGCTACGAGCAGTACTTC
>TRBJ2-7|NA|TRBV28|TRBD1|15
CASRPSTGGVDEQYF
TGTGCCAGCAGGCCTTCGACAGGGGGCGTGGACGAGCAGTACTTC
>TRBJ2-7|NA|TRBV4-1|TRBD2|16
CASSQGTSGGLYEQYF
TGCGCCAGCAGCCAGGGGACTAGCGGGGGACTCTACGAGCAGTACTTC
>TRBJ1-4|NA|TRBV3-1/TRBV3-2|NA|15
CASSPWGRKNEKLFF
TGTGCCAGCAGCCCTTGGGGGCGAAAGAATGAAAAACTGTTTTTT
>TRBJ1-3|NA|TRBV28|NA|14
CASKRRVAGNTIYF
TGTGCCAGCAAACGCAGGGTGGCTGGAAACACCATATATTTT
>TRBJ2-7|NA|TRBV5-8|NA|14
CASSPRGSSYEQYF
TGTGCCAGCAGCCCCAGAGGAAGCTCCTACGAGCAGTACTTC
>TRBJ1-4|NA|TRBV4-1|TRBD1|17
CASSQEQISQRTGKRVF
TGCGCCAGCAGCCAAGAACAGATAAGCCAACGGACAGGGAAGAGGGTTTTT
>TRBJ1-4|once|TRBV7-2|NA|15
CASSLDGRGGEKLFF
TGTGCCAGCAGCTTAGACGGAAGGGGGGGTGAAAAACTGTTTTTT
>TRBJ1-6|NA|TRBV18|TRBD1|14
CASSPSGQGLHLHF
TGTGCCAGCTCACCGTCTGGACAGGGTCTCCACCTCCACTTT
>TRBJ1-6|NA|TRBV7-9|NA|14
CASSLNREGSPLHF
TGTGCCAGCAGCTTAAACAGGGAGGGTTCACCCCTCCACTTT
>TRBJ2-1|NA|TRBV5-1|NA|14
CASSLRGSYNEQFF
TGCGCCAGCAGCTTAAGGGGCTCCTACAATGAGCAGTTCTTC
>TRBJ1-1|NA|TRBV9|TRBD1|13
CASTPGGEAEAFF
TGTGCCAGCACCCCAGGGGGCGAAGCTGAAGCTTTCTTT
>TRBJ1-1|NA|TRBV5-1|NA|14
CASTPGRGNTEAFF
TGCGCCAGCACCCCCGGCAGGGGGAACACTGAAGCTTTCTTT
>TRBJ2-1|NA|TRBV19|TRBD1|15
CASSLLGTGGNEQFF
TGTGCCAGTAGTCTCCTCGGGACAGGGGGCAATGAGCAGTTCTTC
>TRBJ2-1|NA|TRBV24-1|NA|11
CATVLDNEQFF
TGTGCCACCGTCTTAGACAATGAGCAGTTCTTC
>TRBJ1-4|NA|TRBV7-2|TRBD1|15
CASSLVGTGYEKLFF
TGTGCCAGCAGCTTAGTCGGGACAGGTTATGAAAAACTGTTTTTT
>TRBJ2-4|NA|TRBV7-2|NA|17
CASSVGLGARAKNIQYF
TGTGCCAGCAGCGTTGGCCTTGGAGCGAGGGCCAAAAACATTCAGTACTTC
>TRBJ1-6|NA|TRBV20-1|NA|9
CSVGQILHF
TGCAGTGTAGGACAGATCCTCCACTTT
>TRBJ2-7|NA|TRBV29-1|TRBD1|14
CSVGPTGTGGEQYF
TGCAGCGTGGGGCCCACCGGGACAGGGGGCGAGCAGTACTTC
>TRBJ2-3|NA|TRBV18|TRBD2|16
CASSPPGRGDPDTQYF
TGTGCCAGCTCACCACCGGGACGGGGGGATCCAGATACGCAGTATTTT
>TRBJ2-7|NA|TRBV5-4|TRBD1|15
CASSSRTGYSYEQYF
TGTGCCAGCAGCTCCCGGACAGGTTACTCCTACGAGCAGTACTTC
>TRBJ1-2|once|TRBV30|TRBD1|14
CAWSYTGALYGYTF
TGTGCCTGGAGTTATACAGGGGCCCTCTATGGCTACACCTTC
>TRBJ2-3|NA|TRBV2|NA|14
CASRGPSSTDTQYF
TGTGCCTCCCGGGGTCCGTCGAGCACAGATACGCAGTATTTT
>TRBJ1-2|once|TRBV9|TRBD1|14
CASSVDRGPYGYTF
TGTGCCAGCAGCGTTGACAGGGGGCCCTATGGCTACACCTTC
>TRBJ1-1|NA|TRBV29-1|NA|13
CSVGLRMNTEAFF
TGCAGCGTTGGGCTCAGGATGAACACTGAAGCTTTCTTT
>TRBJ1-2|NA|TRBV25-1|NA|14
CASSDPGQNYGYTF
TGTGCCAGCAGTGACCCAGGGCAGAACTATGGCTACACCTTC
>TRBJ2-1|NA|TRBV19|TRBD1|12
CATSRGYNEQFF
TGTGCCACCTCCAGGGGGTACAATGAGCAGTTCTTC
>TRBJ1-3|NA|TRBV6-2/TRBV6-3|NA|15
CASSYSGQFGNTIYF
TGTGCCAGCAGTTACTCGGGGCAGTTTGGAAACACCATATATTTT
>TRBJ1-2|NA|TRBV30|NA|12
CAWSVLGTSYTF
TGTGCCTGGAGTGTACTCGGGACTAGTTACACCTTC
>TRBJ1-6|NA|TRBV7-3|NA|12
CASSLPQGPLHF
TGTGCCAGCAGCTTACCGCAGGGACCCCTCCACTTT
>TRBJ1-2|NA|TRBV19|NA|12
CASSNSNYGYTF
TGTGCCAGTAGTAACAGTAACTATGGCTACACCTTC
>TRBJ1-1|NA|TRBV25-1|TRBD1|14
CASMGTGWYTEAFF
TGTGCCAGCATGGGGACAGGGTGGTACACTGAAGCTTTCTTT
>TRBJ1-2|NA|TRBV11-2|NA|14
CASSPQGLSYGYTF
TGTGCCAGCAGTCCGCAGGGGCTGAGTTATGGCTACACCTTC
>TRBJ2-2|NA|TRBV5-1|TRBD2|16
CASSPLAGVGTGELFF
TGCGCCAGCAGCCCACTAGCGGGGGTTGGCACCGGGGAGCTGTTTTTT
>TRBJ2-3|NA|TRBV7-8|TRBD2|17
CASSFRLAGLIVDTQYF
TGTGCCAGCAGCTTCCGACTAGCGGGGTTGATTGTAGATACGCAGTATTTT
>TRBJ2-1|NA|TRBV14|NA|16
CASSPSMGALNNEQFF
TGTGCCAGCAGCCCCTCAATGGGGGCTCTTAACAATGAGCAGTTCTTC
>TRBJ1-2|NA|TRBV7-2|NA|14
CASSLISTGYGYTF
TGTGCCAGCAGCTTAATCTCCACGGGCTATGGCTACACCTTC